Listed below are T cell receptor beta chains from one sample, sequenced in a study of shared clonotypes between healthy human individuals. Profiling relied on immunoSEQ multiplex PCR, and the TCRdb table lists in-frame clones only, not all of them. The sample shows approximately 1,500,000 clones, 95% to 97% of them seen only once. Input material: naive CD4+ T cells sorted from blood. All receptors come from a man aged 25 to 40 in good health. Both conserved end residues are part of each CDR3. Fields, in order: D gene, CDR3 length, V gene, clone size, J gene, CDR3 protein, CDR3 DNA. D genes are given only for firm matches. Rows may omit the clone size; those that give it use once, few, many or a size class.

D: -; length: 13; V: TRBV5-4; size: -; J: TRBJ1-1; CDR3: CAGRGGEDTEAFF; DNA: TGTGCCGGACGGGGGGGCGAGGACACTGAAGCTTTCTTT
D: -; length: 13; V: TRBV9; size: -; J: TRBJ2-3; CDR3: CASSVGVGNPQYF; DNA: TGTGCCAGCAGCGTAGGGGTAGGAAATCCGCAGTATTTT
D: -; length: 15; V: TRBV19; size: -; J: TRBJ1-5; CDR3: CASSIVEQGNQPQHF; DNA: TGTGCCAGTAGTATAGTTGAACAGGGCAATCAGCCCCAGCATTTT
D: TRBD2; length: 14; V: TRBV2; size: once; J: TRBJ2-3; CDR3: CASSASGYTDTQYF; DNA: TGTGCCAGCAGTGCTAGCGGGTACACAGATACGCAGTATTTT
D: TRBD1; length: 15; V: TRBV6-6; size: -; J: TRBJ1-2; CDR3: CASSYETGGGYGYTF; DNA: TGTGCCAGCAGTTACGAGACAGGGGGTGGGTATGGCTACACCTTC
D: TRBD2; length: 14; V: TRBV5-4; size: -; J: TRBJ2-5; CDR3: CASYLAGVQETQYF; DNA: TGTGCCAGCTACCTAGCGGGAGTCCAAGAGACCCAGTACTTC
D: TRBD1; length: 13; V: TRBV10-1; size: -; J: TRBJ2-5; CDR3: CASSGTAQETQYF; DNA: TGCGCCAGCTCCGGGACAGCCCAAGAGACCCAGTACTTC
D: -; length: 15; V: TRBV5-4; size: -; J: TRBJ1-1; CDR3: CASSLLSGYGTEAFF; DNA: TGTGCCAGCAGCTTGCTGTCAGGTTATGGCACTGAAGCTTTCTTT
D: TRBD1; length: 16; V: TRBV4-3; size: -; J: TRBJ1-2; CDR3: CASSQEIKQGAYGYTF; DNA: TGCGCCAGCAGCCAAGAAATCAAGCAGGGGGCCTATGGCTACACCTTC
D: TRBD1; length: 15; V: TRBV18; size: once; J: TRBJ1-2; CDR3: CASSHPGQTAYGYTF; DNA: TGTGCCAGCTCACACCCGGGACAGACGGCCTATGGCTACACCTTC
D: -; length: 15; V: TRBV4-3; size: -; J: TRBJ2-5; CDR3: CASSQDFGFGETQYF; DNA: TGCGCCAGCAGCCAAGATTTCGGATTTGGAGAGACCCAGTACTTC
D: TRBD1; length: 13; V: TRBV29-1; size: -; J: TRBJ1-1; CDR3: CSGRQGLNTEAFF; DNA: TGCAGCGGTCGACAGGGATTGAACACTGAAGCTTTCTTT
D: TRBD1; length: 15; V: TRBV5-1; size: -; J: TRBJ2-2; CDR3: CASSLAGQGSGELFF; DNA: TGCGCCAGCAGCTTGGCCGGACAGGGTAGCGGGGAGCTGTTTTTT
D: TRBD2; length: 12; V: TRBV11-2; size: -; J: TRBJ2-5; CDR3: CASTTSAGTQYF; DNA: TGTGCCAGCACGACTAGCGCGGGGACCCAGTACTTC
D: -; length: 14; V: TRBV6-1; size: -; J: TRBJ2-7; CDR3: CASSPLRWGYEQYF; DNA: TGTGCCAGCAGCCCTTTGCGGTGGGGGTACGAGCAGTACTTC
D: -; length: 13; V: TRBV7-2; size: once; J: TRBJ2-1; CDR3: CASSLGPPGKQFF; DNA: TGTGCCAGCAGCTTAGGGCCCCCGGGAAAGCAGTTCTTC
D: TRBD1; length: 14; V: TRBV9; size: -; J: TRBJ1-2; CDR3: CASSDRDRDYGYTF; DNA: TGTGCCAGCAGCGACCGGGACAGGGACTATGGCTACACCTTC
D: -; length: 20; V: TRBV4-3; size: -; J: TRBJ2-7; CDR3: CASSQDRPASNSFSVYEQYF; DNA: TGCGCCAGCAGCCAAGATCGGCCGGCCTCGAATAGCTTTTCGGTCTACGAGCAGTACTTC
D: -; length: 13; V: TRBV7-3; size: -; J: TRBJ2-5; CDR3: CASSLRPAETQYF; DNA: TGTGCCAGCAGCTTAAGACCGGCGGAGACCCAGTACTTC
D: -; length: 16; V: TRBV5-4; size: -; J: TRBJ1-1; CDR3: CASSLSTGTMNTEAFF; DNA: TGTGCCAGCAGCTTGTCGACCGGGACAATGAACACTGAAGCTTTCTTT
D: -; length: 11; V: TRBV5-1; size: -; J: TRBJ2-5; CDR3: CASRGAETQYF; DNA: TGCGCCAGCAGGGGGGCAGAGACCCAGTACTTC
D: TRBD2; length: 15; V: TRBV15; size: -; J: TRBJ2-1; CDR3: CATSRDLAGGNEQFF; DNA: TGTGCCACCAGCAGAGATCTAGCGGGGGGGAATGAGCAGTTCTTC
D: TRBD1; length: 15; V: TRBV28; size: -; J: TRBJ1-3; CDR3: CASRGQGLSGNTIYF; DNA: TGTGCCAGCAGAGGACAGGGTCTGTCTGGAAACACCATATATTTT
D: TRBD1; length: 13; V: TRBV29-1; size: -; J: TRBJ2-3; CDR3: CSVARGREDTQYF; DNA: TGCAGCGTGGCCAGGGGGCGCGAAGATACGCAGTATTTT
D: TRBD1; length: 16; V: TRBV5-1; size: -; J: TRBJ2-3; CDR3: CASSLGSQGASDTQYF; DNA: TGCGCCAGCAGCTTGGGATCGCAGGGGGCCTCAGATACGCAGTATTTT
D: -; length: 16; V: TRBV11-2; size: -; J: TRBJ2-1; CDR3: CASSLDRLASANEQFF; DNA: TGTGCCAGCAGCTTAGATCGGCTAGCTAGTGCCAATGAGCAGTTCTTC
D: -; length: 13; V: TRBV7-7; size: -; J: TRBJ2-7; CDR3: CASSLDRSNEQYF; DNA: TGTGCTAGCAGCTTAGACAGGTCAAACGAGCAGTACTTC
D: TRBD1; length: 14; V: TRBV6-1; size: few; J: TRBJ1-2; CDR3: CASSARTGAYGYTF; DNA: TGTGCCAGCAGTGCAAGGACAGGGGCGTATGGCTACACCTTC
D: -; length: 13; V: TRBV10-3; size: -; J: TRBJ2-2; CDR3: CAISETGTGELFF; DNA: TGTGCCATCAGTGAAACGGGTACCGGGGAGCTGTTTTTT
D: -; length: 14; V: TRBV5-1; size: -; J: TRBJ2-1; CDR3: CASRGLAINNEQFF; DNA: TGCGCCAGCCGGGGGCTAGCGATAAACAATGAGCAGTTCTTC
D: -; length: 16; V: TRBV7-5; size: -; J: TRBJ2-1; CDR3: CVRSLDRGQEYNEQFF; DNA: TGTGTCAGAAGCTTAGACAGGGGCCAAGAGTACAATGAGCAGTTCTTC
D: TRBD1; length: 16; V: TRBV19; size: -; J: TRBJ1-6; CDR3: CASSPWDRGQNSPLHF; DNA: TGTGCCAGTAGCCCTTGGGACAGGGGGCAAAATTCACCCCTCCACTTT
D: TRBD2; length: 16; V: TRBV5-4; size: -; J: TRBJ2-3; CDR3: CASSLLAGGPRDTQYF; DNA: TGTGCCAGCAGCTTGTTAGCGGGAGGGCCGAGAGATACGCAGTATTTT
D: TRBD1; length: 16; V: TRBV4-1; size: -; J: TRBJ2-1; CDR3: CASSQEGRQGIGEQFF; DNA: TGCGCCAGCAGCCAAGAGGGGAGACAGGGGATCGGTGAGCAGTTCTTC
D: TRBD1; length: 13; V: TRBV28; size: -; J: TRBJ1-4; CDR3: CATQDRVKGKLFF; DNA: TGTGCCACCCAGGACAGGGTAAAGGGGAAACTGTTTTTT
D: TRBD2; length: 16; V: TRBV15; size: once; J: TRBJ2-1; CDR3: CATSRDEREAYNEQFF; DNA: TGTGCCACCAGCAGAGATGAGCGGGAGGCATACAATGAGCAGTTCTTC
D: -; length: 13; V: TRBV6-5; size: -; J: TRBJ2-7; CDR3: CASSYSTLGEQYF; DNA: TGTGCCAGCAGTTACTCGACATTGGGGGAGCAGTACTTC
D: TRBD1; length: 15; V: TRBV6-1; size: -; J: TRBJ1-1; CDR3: CASIPTGGGRREAFF; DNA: TGTGCCAGCATTCCGACAGGGGGTGGGAGGAGGGAAGCTTTCTTT
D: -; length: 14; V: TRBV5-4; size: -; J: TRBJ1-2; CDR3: CASSLDRGADGYTF; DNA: TGTGCCAGCAGCTTGGATCGGGGGGCTGATGGCTACACCTTC
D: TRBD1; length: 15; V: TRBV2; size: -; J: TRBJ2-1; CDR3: CASSVGTGTYNEQFF; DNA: TGTGCCAGCAGTGTGGGGACAGGGACGTACAATGAGCAGTTCTTC
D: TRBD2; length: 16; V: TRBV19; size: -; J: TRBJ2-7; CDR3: CASSSFGTSGSYEQYF; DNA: TGTGCCAGTAGTTCCTTTGGGACTAGCGGTTCCTACGAGCAGTACTTC
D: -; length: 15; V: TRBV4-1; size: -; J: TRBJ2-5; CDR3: CASSQASTVRETQYF; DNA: TGCGCCAGCAGCCAAGCCTCTACAGTTAGGGAGACCCAGTACTTC
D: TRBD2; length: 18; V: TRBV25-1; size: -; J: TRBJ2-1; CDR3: CASSESGRAGSPYNEQFF; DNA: TGTGCCAGCAGTGAATCGGGCCGAGCGGGAAGCCCCTACAATGAGCAGTTCTTC
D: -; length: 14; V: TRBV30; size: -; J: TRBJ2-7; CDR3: CAWSETAFSYEQYF; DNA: TGTGCCTGGAGTGAGACAGCTTTCTCCTACGAGCAGTACTTC
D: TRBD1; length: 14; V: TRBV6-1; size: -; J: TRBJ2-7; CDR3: CASSARGLGYEQYF; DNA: TGTGCCAGCAGTGCCAGGGGGCTCGGCTACGAGCAGTACTTC
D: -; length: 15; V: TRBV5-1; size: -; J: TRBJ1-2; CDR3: CASSKERGLDYGYTF; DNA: TGCGCCAGCAGCAAGGAACGAGGATTAGACTATGGCTACACCTTC
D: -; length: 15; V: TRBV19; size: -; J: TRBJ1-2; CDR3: CASMMTSPGGYGYTF; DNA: TGTGCCAGTATGATGACTTCCCCGGGGGGCTATGGCTACACCTTC
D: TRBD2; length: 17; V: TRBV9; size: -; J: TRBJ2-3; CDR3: CASSKWDLAGPTDTQYF; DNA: TGTGCCAGCAGCAAGTGGGATCTAGCGGGGCCCACAGATACGCAGTATTTT
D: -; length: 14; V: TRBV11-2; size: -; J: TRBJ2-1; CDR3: CASSLGSSNNEQFF; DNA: TGTGCCAGCAGCTTAGGGTCTAGTAACAATGAGCAGTTCTTC
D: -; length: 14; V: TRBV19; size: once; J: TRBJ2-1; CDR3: CASSPSKGFNEQFF; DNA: TGTGCCAGTAGCCCTAGCAAGGGGTTCAATGAGCAGTTCTTC
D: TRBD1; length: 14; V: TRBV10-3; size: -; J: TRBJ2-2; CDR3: CAIKSGRGTGELFF; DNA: TGTGCCATCAAGAGCGGCAGGGGGACCGGGGAGCTGTTTTTT
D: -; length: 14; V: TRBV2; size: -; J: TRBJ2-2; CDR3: CASRLTTMEGELFF; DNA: TGTGCCAGCAGACTCACGACAATGGAGGGGGAGCTGTTTTTT
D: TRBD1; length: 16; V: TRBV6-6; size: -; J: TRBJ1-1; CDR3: CASSPGTGVYSTEAFF; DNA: TGTGCCAGCAGTCCCGGGACAGGGGTGTATAGCACTGAAGCTTTCTTT
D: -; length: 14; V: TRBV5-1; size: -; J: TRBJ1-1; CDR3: CASSLERTNTEAFF; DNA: TGCGCCAGCAGCTTGGAACGGACGAACACTGAAGCTTTCTTT